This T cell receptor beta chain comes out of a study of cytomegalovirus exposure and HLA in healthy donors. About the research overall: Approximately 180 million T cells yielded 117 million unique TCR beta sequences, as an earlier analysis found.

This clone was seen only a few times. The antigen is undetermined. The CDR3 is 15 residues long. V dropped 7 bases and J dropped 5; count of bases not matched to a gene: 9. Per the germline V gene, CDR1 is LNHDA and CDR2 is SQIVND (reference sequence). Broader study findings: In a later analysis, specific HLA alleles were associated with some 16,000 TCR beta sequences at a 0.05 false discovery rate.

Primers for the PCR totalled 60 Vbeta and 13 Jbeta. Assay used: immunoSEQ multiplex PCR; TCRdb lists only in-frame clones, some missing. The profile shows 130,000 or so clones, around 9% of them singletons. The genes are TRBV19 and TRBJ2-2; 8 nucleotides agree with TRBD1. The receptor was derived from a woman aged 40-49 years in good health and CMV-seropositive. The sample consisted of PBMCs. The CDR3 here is CASTRRGLRTGELFF. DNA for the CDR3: TGTGCCAGTACCCGCAGGGGGCTTCGTACCGGGGAGCTGTTTTTT.